The next 4 T cell receptor beta chains were all read from a single sample in a study of cytomegalovirus exposure and HLA in healthy donors. The PCR had 60 Vbeta and 13 Jbeta primers. Profiling relied on immunoSEQ multiplex PCR, and the TCRdb table lists in-frame clones only, not all of them. This sample contains about 200,000 clones. Sequencing was done on a sample of PBMCs. These receptors were collected from a girl aged 2-10 years in good health and CMV-seropositive.

The chain carries TRBV2 and TRBJ2-2; 7 bases agree with TRBD2. J gave up 7 bases and V 8 bases, and 7 bases lay outside the gene matches. Germline-derived CDR1 and CDR2 are SNHLY and FYNNEI. The CDR3 is 13 residues long. CDR3 bases: TGTGCCAGCCTCCTAGCGGAAGACGGGGAGCTGTTTTTT. This encodes CASLLAEDGELFF.

The chain employs TRBV28 and TRBJ2-2; weak D call: TRBD1 (6 bases). Germline CDR1 is MDHEN and CDR2 is SYDVKM. The CDR3 sequence is 12 residues long. Trimming shortened V by 6 bases and J by 8 bases, and 10 bases separated the two germline ends. Here the CDR3 reads CASRGQGGELFF. CDR3 DNA: TGTGCCAGCAGGGGCCAGGGGGGGGAGCTGTTTTTT.

The rearrangement links TRBV4-1 to TRBJ2-7, with D possibly TRBD1 on 5 matching bases. This CDR3 is built from 15 residues. Germline CDR1 reads MGHRA; CDR2 reads YSYEKL. Trimming cost V 0 bases and J 3 bases, with 12 bases left between them. The CDR3 here is CASSQDSAGIYEQYF. The CDR3, as DNA: TGCGCCAGCAGCCAAGATTCTGCAGGGATCTACGAGCAGTACTTC.

The chain recombines TRBV4-1 with TRBJ2-7, with TRBD2 matching over 9 bases. This CDR3 has 15 amino acids. The germline V gene encodes CDR1 MGHRA and CDR2 YSYEKL. J lost 3 bases, V lost 4 bases, and 7 bases had no gene match. The CDR3 here is CASSLALAGLYEQYF. Here the CDR3 DNA reads TGCGCCAGCAGCCTCGCACTAGCGGGTCTCTACGAGCAGTACTTC.